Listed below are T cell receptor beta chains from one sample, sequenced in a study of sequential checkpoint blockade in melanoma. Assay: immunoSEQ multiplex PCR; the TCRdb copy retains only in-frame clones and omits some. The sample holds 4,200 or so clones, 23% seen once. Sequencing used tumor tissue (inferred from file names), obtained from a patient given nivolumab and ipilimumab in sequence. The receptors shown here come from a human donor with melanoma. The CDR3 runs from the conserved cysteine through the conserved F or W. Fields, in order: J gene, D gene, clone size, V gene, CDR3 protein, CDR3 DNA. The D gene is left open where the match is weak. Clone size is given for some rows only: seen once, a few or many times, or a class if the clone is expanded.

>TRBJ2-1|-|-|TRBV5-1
CASSLARETYNEQFF
TGCGCCAGCAGCTTGGCCCGGGAAACCTACAATGAGCAGTTCTTC
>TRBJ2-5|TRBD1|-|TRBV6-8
CASEVVQGVKETQYF
TGTGCCAGCGAAGTCGTACAGGGGGTTAAAGAGACCCAGTACTTC
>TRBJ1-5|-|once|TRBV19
CASSSGAGAQHF
TGTGCCAGTAGTTCCGGGGCTGGGGCCCAGCATTTT
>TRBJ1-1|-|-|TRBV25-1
CASSGLELPNTEAFF
TGTGCCAGCAGTGGCCTGGAGCTACCGAACACTGAAGCTTTCTTT
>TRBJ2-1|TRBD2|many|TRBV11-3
CASSSTASGRAYNEQFF
TGTGCCAGCAGCTCCACTGCTAGCGGGAGGGCCTACAATGAGCAGTTCTTC
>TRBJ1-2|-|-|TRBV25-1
CATFDLNYGYTF
TGTGCCACATTTGACCTTAACTATGGCTACACCTTC
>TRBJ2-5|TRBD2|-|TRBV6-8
CASTRSGGGETQYF
TGTGCCAGCACCAGGAGCGGGGGCGGGGAGACCCAGTACTTC
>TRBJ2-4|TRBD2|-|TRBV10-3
CAISERGTSGSAKNIQYF
TGTGCCATCAGTGAGAGGGGGACTAGCGGGAGTGCCAAAAACATTCAGTACTTC
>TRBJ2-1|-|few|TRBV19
CASREYNEQFF
TGTGCCAGTAGGGAGTACAATGAGCAGTTCTTC
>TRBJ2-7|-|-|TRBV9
CAATGQGHPVYEQYF
TGTGCCGCGACGGGGCAGGGCCACCCCGTCTACGAGCAGTACTTC
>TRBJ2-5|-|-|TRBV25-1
CASSDPRFAETQYF
TGTGCCAGCAGTGACCCCAGGTTCGCGGAGACCCAGTACTTC
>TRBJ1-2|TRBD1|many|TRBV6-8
CAIGGDRVFVGYTF
TGTGCCATCGGGGGGGACAGGGTTTTTGTTGGCTACACCTTC
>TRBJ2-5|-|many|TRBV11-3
CASSPGRVQETQYF
TGTGCCAGCAGCCCGGGCAGGGTACAAGAGACCCAGTACTTC
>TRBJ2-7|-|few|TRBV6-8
CASSATGSALGPGEQYF
TGTGCCAGCAGTGCTACAGGGTCGGCCCTGGGACCCGGCGAGCAGTACTTC
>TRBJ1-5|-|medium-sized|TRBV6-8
CASSYGGGSNQPQHF
TGTGCCAGCAGTTACGGGGGGGGCAGCAATCAGCCCCAGCATTTT
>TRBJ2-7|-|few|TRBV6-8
CASTGRDGPYEQYF
TGTGCCAGCACCGGCCGGGACGGCCCCTACGAGCAGTACTTC
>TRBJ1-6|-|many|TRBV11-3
CASSLVGTGSYNSPLHF
TGTGCCAGCAGCTTAGTTGGTACGGGCTCCTATAATTCACCCCTCCACTTT
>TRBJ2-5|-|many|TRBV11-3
CASSLRGTAGTQYF
TGTGCCAGCAGCTTAAGGGGGACAGCGGGGACCCAGTACTTC
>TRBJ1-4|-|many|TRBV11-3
CASSLERAATNEKLFF
TGTGCCAGCAGCTTGGAGCGGGCAGCAACTAATGAAAAACTGTTTTTT
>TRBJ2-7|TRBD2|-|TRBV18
CASSPGGRATFF
TGTGCCAGCTCACCAGGAGGGAGGGCGACCTTCTTC
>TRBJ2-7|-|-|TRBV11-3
CASSPDHFSYEQYF
TGTGCCAGCAGCCCAGACCACTTTTCCTACGAGCAGTACTTC
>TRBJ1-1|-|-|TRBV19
CASSIVGVNTEAFF
TGTGCCAGTAGTATAGTTGGGGTGAACACTGAAGCTTTCTTT
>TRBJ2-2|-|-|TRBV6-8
CAISATGNTGELFF
TGTGCCATCAGCGCTACAGGGAACACCGGGGAGCTGTTTTTT
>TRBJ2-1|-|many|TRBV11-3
CASSSGLSGRNEQFF
TGTGCCAGCAGCTCGGGACTCTCCGGGCGGAATGAGCAGTTCTTC
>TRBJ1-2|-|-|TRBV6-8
CASSPLTRWDGYTF
TGTGCCAGCAGCCCCCTCACCCGTTGGGATGGCTACACCTTC
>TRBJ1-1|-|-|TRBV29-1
CSVMDSTPEAFF
TGCAGCGTTATGGACAGCACTCCTGAAGCTTTCTTT